This T cell receptor beta chain was observed in a study of T cell changes during pregnancy in multiple sclerosis. The assay was immunoSEQ multiplex PCR, and TCRdb's table has in-frame clones only and misses some. The sample carries 70,000 to 75,000 clones, more than 90% recorded once. The CDR3 sequence is 15 residues long. The V segment lost 7 bases and the J segment 0 bases; nucleotides outside the gene matches: 3. Germline CDR1 SGHTA, CDR2 FQGNSA. This material consisted of peripheral blood, taken in the second trimester of pregnancy. This TCR derives from a female donor in good health, enrolled as a control in a pregnancy study. This rearrangement joins TRBV7-2 to TRBJ2-6; 7 bases map to TRBD2. The CDR3 loop reads CASTWGGSGANVLTF. In nucleotides, the CDR3 is TGTGCCAGCACCTGGGGGGGCTCTGGGGCCAACGTCCTGACTTTC.